This TCR beta chain was profiled in a study of control samples from healthy donors and cancer patients. Sequencing used immunoSEQ multiplex PCR; TCRdb keeps in-frame clones, though not all of them. The sample lists approximately 120,000 clones; around 89% were seen once. CDR1 and CDR2 (germline): MNHEY, SMNVEV (reference sequence). V gave up 2 bases and J gave up 9 bases, with 14 bases separating them. This CDR3 is built from 15 residues. The clonotype originates from a woman in her forties or fifties in good health. J is TRBJ1-6 and V is TRBV27; D ambiguous. Sequenced material: blood. CDR3: CASSLEPRMGSPLHF. In nucleotides, the CDR3 is TGTGCCAGCAGTTTAGAGCCGAGGATGGGTTCACCCCTCCACTTT.